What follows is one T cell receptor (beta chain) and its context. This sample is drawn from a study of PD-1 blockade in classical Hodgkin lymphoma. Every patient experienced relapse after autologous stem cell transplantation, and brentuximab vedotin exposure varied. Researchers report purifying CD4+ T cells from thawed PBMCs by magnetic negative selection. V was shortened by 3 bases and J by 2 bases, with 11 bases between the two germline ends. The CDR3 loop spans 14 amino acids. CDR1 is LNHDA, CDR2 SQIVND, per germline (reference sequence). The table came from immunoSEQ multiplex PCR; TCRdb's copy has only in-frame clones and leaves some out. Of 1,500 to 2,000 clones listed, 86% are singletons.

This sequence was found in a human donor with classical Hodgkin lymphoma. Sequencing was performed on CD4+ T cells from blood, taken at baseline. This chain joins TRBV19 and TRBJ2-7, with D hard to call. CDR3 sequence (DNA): TGTGCCAGTAGTATTGGGCTACATACCTACGAGCAGTACTTC. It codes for CASSIGLHTYEQYF.